The clone carrying this T cell receptor beta chain was picked up a small number of times. Its antigen is still unknown. TCRdb ran MiXCR on the 5' RACE reads and lists one entry per CDR3 protein. The table shows around 770,000 distinct CDR3 sequences, with about 10% occurring only once. This sample was included in a study of CD8 T cells in ankylosing spondylitis. General study results and limits: A TCR beta motif of eight highly homologous variants appeared characteristic of ankylosing spondylitis blood. Reactive arthritis synovial fluid and blood were previously reported to contain some motif variants.

With 6 bases removed from V and 1 base from J, the gap between germline ends came to 18 bases. This CDR3 comprises 16 residues. Germline V gene data show CDR1 as MNHNS and CDR2 as SASEGT. V is TRBV6-1 and J is TRBJ1-1; a weak D match, TRBD1 (5 bases). The TCR sequence derives from a male donor with ankylosing spondylitis. The sequenced sample consisted of blood, either unsorted or a sorted T cell fraction (not recorded which). Written as DNA, the CDR3 is TGTGCCAGCAGAACATACAGGTCCCGGGCGAACACTGAAGCTTTCTTT. It yields the protein CASRTYRSRANTEAFF.